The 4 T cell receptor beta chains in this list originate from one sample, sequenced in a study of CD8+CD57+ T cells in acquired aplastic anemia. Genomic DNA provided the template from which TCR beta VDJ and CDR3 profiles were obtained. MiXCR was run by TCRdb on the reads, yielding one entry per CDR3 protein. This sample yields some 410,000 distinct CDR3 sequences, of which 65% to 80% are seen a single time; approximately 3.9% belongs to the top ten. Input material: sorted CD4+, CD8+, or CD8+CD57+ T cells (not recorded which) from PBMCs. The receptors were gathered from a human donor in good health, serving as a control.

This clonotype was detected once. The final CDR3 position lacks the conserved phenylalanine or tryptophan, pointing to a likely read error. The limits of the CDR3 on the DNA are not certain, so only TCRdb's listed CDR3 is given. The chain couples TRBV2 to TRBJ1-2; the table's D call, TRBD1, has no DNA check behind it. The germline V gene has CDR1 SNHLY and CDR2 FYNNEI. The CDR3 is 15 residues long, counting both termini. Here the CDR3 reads CASTSRGNTEAFFGQ.

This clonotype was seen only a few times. Here the CDR3 DNA reads TGTGCCTGGCGACTGGGACGGAGGAACACTGAAGCTTTCTTT. It yields the protein CAWRLGRRNTEAFF. This sequence joins TRBV30 and TRBJ1-1, with D maybe TRBD1 (5 bases). Trimming left V 5 bases short and J 1 base short, with 14 bases between. The CDR3 extends over 14 amino acids. From germline, CDR1 is GTSNPN and CDR2 SVGIG (reference sequence).

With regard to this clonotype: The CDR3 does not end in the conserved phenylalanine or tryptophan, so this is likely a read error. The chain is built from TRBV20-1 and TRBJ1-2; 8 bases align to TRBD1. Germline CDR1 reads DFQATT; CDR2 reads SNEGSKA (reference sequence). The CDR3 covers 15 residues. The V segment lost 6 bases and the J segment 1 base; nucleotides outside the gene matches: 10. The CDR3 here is CSADGQGARNYGYTL. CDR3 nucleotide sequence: TGCAGTGCCGACGGACAGGGCGCCCGTAACTATGGCTACACCCTC.

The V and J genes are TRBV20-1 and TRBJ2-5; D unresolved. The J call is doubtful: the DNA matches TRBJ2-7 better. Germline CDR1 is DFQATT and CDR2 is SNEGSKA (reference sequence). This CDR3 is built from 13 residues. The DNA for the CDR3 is TGCAGTGCCGCGCCCGGGCCCCCCTACGAGCAGTACTTC. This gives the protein CSAAPGPPYEQYF.